This passage covers 3 T cell receptor beta chains from one sample sequenced in a study of T cells in Graves' hyperthyroidism and ophthalmopathy (dated by TCRdb to the late 2010s). Preparation of the library involved multiplex PCR. Sequencing instrument: Illumina HiSeq 2000. Amplification of TCR beta CDR3 regions was carried out from RNA transcripts. A first-round RT-PCR of the TCR CDR3 used the HTBI primer set with the Qiagen OneStep RT-PCR kit. Starting from the raw public reads, TCRdb applied fastp trimming at Q25, assembled clones with MiXCR and retained in-frame beta chains. Records with the same CDR3 protein are collapsed into one entry carrying the most frequent genes and DNA. Present in this sample are 400,000 to 600,000 distinct CDR3 sequences, less than 25% of which were seen just once. The ten largest clonotypes hold 26% of the sample. The sample was blood. These receptors all come from a man younger than 30 with Graves' hyperthyroidism.

This sequence joins TRBV5-6 and TRBJ1-2; tentative D call: TRBD1 (5 bases). The CDR3 totals 18 residues. The ends were cut back, 4 bases at V and 4 bases at J, with 26 bases in the middle. CDR1 is SGHDT and CDR2 is YYEEEE in the germline V gene. The CDR3 here is CASSRGGTEMIVLYGYTF. CDR3 sequence (DNA): TGTGCCAGCAGCCGTGGGGGTACAGAGATGATTGTCCTCTATGGCTACACCTTC. The variable domain in full, with the rest retrieved from reference TRBV5-6 and TRBJ1-2, is DAGVTQSPTHLIKTRGQQVTLRCSPKSGHDTVSWYQQALGQGPQFIFQYYEEEERQRGNFPDRFSGHQFPNYSSELNVNALLLGDSALYLCASSRGGTEMIVLYGYTFGSGTRLTVV.

This clonotype showed up many times. This sequence may be a read error, since a much larger clone differs from it by one base. The chain joins TRBV20-1 to TRBJ2-7; tentatively, D is TRBD1 (5 bases). Germline V CDR1 and CDR2: DFQATT, SNEGSKA (reference sequence). This CDR3 comprises 14 residues. CDR3 loop: CSARDRDGGYGQYF. The CDR3 nucleotides read TGCAGTGCTAGAGACAGGGATGGTGGCTACGGGCAGTACTTC.

The table lists this clonotype with many counts. The chain links TRBV10-2 to TRBJ2-7; D could derive from TRBD1 or TRBD2 (5 bases each). Germline V lookup: CDR1 WSHSY, CDR2 SAAADI. There are 14 residues in the CDR3. Trimming removed 2 bases from V and 5 bases from J, with 13 bases in between. CDR3 DNA sequence: TGCGCCAGCAGTGAGGGGACGCGACCTAACGAGCAGTACTTC. Its translation: CASSEGTRPNEQYF.